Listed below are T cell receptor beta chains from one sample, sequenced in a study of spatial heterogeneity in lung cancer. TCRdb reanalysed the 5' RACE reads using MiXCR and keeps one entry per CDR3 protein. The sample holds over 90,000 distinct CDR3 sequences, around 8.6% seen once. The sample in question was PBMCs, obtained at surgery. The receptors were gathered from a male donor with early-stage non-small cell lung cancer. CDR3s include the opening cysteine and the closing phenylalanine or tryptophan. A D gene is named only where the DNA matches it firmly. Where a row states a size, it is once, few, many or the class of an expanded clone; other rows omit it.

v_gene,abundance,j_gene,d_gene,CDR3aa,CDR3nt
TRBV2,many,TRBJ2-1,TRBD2,CASWAGREYNEQFF,TGTGCCAGCTGGGCAGGGCGGGAGTACAATGAGCAGTTCTTC
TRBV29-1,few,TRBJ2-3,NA,CSVDSDSDTQYF,TGCAGCGTTGATAGTGACTCAGATACGCAGTATTTT
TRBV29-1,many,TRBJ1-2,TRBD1,CSVAGTGNYGYTF,TGCAGCGTTGCCGGGACAGGTAATTACGGCTACACCTTC
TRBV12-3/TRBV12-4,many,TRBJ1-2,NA,CASSLRNGYTF,TGTGCCAGCAGTTTACGGAATGGCTACACCTTC
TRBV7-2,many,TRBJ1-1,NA,CASSTYVNTLNTEAFF,TGTGCCAGCAGCACCTACGTCAACACCCTTAACACTGAAGCTTTCTTT
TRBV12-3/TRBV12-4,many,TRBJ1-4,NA,CASSLGALREKLFF,TGTGCCAGCAGTTTAGGGGCATTGCGAGAAAAACTGTTTTTT
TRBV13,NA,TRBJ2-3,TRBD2,CASRTASSGSTDTQYF,TGTGCCAGCAGAACCGCCTCTAGCGGGAGCACAGATACGCAGTATTTT
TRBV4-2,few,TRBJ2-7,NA,CASSHQFGTVAYEQYF,TGTGCCAGCAGCCATCAATTCGGGACTGTAGCCTACGAGCAGTACTTC
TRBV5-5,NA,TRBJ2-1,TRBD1,CASSLLGTGSSYNEQFF,TGTGCCAGCAGCTTGCTCGGGACAGGTAGCTCCTACAATGAGCAGTTCTTC
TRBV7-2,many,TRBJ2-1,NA,CASSLEAANEQFF,TGTGCCAGCAGCTTAGAGGCGGCCAATGAGCAGTTCTTC
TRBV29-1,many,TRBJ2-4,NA,CSVEIGREGIQYF,TGCAGCGTTGAAATTGGCCGAGAAGGGATTCAGTACTTC
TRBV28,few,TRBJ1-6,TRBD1,CASRIRDRGNSPLHF,TGTGCCAGCAGAATCCGGGACAGGGGAAATTCACCCCTCCACTTT
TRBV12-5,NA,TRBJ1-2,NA,CASGLDTRHGYTF,TGTGCTAGTGGTTTGGACACCAGACATGGCTACACCTTC
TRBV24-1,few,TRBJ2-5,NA,CATKAGDGGETQYF,TGTGCCACCAAAGCAGGGGACGGAGGAGAGACCCAGTACTTC
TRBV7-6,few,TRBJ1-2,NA,CASSPRPGAGYGYTF,TGTGCCAGCAGCCCCCGCCCGGGGGCAGGCTATGGCTACACCTTC
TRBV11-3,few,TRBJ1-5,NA,CASSLGARQGGQPQHF,TGTGCCAGCAGCTTAGGGGCAAGGCAAGGTGGTCAGCCCCAGCATTTT
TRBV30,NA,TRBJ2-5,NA,CAWSVVETQYF,TGTGCCTGGAGTGTCGTAGAGACCCAGTACTTC
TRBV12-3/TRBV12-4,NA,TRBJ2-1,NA,CASSSFYEQFF,TGTGCCAGCAGTTCCTTTTATGAGCAGTTCTTC
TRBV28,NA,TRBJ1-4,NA,CTSTGQTNEKLFF,TGTACCAGCACAGGGCAGACTAATGAAAAACTGTTTTTT
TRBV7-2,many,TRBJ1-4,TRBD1,CASSLTGGTLFF,TGTGCCAGCAGCCTGACAGGGGGCACACTGTTTTTT
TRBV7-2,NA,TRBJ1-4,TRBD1,CASSSQGARNEKLFF,TGTGCCAGCAGCTCGCAGGGGGCACGGAATGAAAAACTGTTTTTT
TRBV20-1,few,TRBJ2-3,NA,CSARESDTQYF,TGCAGTGCTAGGGAATCAGATACGCAGTATTTT
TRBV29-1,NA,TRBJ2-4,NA,CSVVEGANIQYF,TGCAGCGTTGTCGAAGGGGCAAACATTCAGTACTTC
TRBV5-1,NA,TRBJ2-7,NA,CASMEGSTYEQYF,TGCGCCAGCATGGAGGGGAGCACCTACGAGCAGTACTTC
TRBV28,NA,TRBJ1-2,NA,CAARTETNYGYTF,TGTGCCGCTAGGACGGAAACAAACTATGGCTACACCTTC
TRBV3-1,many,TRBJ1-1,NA,CASSTPIPRGSTGRNTEAFF,TGTGCCAGCAGCACACCAATCCCCCGGGGCAGTACAGGGAGGAACACTGAAGCTTTCTTT
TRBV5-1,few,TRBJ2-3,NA,CASSLSASTDTQYF,TGCGCCAGCAGCTTGTCAGCCAGCACAGATACGCAGTATTTT
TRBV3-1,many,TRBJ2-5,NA,CASSQDRILAKYQETQYF,TGTGCCAGCAGCCAAGATCGAATTCTGGCTAAGTACCAAGAGACCCAGTACTTC
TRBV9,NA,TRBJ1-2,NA,CASSVSVTDYGYTF,TGTGCCAGCAGCGTATCGGTGACAGACTATGGCTACACCTTC
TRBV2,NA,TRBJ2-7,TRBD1,CASRSTGSSYEQYF,TGTGCCAGCAGATCGACAGGGAGCTCCTACGAGCAGTACTTC
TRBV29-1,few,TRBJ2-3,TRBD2,CSVEGNSGSGDTQYF,TGCAGCGTTGAGGGGAATAGCGGGAGCGGAGATACGCAGTATTTT
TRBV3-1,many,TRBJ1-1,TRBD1,CASSKRVGQGNTEAFF,TGTGCCAGCAGCAAAAGAGTAGGACAGGGGAACACTGAAGCTTTCTTT
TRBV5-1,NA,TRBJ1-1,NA,CASSEQDMNTEAFF,TGCGCCAGCAGCGAACAGGATATGAACACTGAAGCTTTCTTT
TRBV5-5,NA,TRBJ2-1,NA,CASSPTGSYNEQFF,TGTGCCAGCAGCCCTACGGGCTCCTACAATGAGCAGTTCTTC
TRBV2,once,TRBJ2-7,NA,CASSPQGGEQYF,TGTGCCAGCAGTCCACAGGGGGGGGAGCAGTACTTC
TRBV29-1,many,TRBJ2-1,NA,CSVEDQAGRINEQFF,TGCAGCGTTGAAGATCAGGCCGGTCGAATCAATGAGCAGTTCTTC
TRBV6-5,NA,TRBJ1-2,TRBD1,CASEGAGGYTF,TGTGCCAGCGAGGGGGCTGGCGGCTACACCTTC
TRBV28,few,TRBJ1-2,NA,CASSLNPPNYGYTF,TGTGCCAGCAGTTTAAATCCACCGAACTATGGCTACACCTTC
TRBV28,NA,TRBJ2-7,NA,CASVSQGRDEQYF,TGTGCCAGCGTTTCCCAGGGTCGCGACGAGCAGTACTTC
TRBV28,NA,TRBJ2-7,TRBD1,CASRGRDRGSYEQYF,TGTGCCAGCAGGGGCCGGGACAGGGGTTCCTACGAGCAGTACTTC
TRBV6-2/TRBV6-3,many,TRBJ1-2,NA,CASSLYSLIYGYTF,TGTGCCAGCAGTCTTTACAGCCTGATCTATGGCTACACCTTC
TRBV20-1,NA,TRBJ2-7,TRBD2,CSAALAGGYEQYF,TGCAGTGCCGCGCTAGCGGGCGGTTACGAGCAGTACTTC
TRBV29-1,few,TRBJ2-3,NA,CSVDAQGGTDTQYF,TGCAGCGTTGACGCCCAGGGAGGCACAGATACGCAGTATTTT
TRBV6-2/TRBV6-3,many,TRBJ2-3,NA,CASTLRGFTDTQYF,TGTGCCAGCACCCTTCGGGGTTTCACAGATACGCAGTATTTT
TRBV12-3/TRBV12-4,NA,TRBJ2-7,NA,CASSSWSEQYF,TGTGCCAGCAGCTCCTGGTCCGAGCAGTACTTC
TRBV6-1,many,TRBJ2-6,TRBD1,CASSGRRQGSSGANVLTF,TGTGCCAGCAGTGGGAGAAGACAGGGAAGCTCTGGGGCCAACGTCCTGACTTTC
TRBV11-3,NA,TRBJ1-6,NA,CASSPGDDLHF,TGTGCCAGCAGCCCGGGGGACGACCTCCACTTT
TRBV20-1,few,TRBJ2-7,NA,CSARQATNPYEQYF,TGCAGTGCTAGACAGGCAACGAACCCCTACGAGCAGTACTTC
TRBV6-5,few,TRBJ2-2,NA,CASSGSSAHANTGELFF,TGTGCCAGCAGTGGGTCTAGCGCCCACGCGAACACCGGGGAGCTGTTTTTT
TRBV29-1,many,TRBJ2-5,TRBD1,CSAGTAQETQYF,TGCAGCGCCGGGACAGCCCAAGAGACCCAGTACTTC
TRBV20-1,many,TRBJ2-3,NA,CSARVTGSTDTQYF,TGCAGTGCTAGAGTCACCGGGAGCACAGATACGCAGTATTTT
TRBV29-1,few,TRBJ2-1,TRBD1,CSATTGSSYNEQFF,TGCAGCGCCACGACAGGGTCCTCTTACAATGAGCAGTTCTTC
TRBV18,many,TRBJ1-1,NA,CASSPPSRENTEAFF,TGTGCCAGCTCACCACCTTCCAGGGAGAACACTGAAGCTTTCTTT
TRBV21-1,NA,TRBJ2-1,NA,CASSKPDRAYNEQFF,TGTGCCAGCAGCAAACCCGACAGGGCGTACAATGAGCAGTTCTTC
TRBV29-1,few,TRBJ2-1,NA,CSVATYNEQFF,TGCAGCGTTGCAACCTACAATGAGCAGTTCTTC